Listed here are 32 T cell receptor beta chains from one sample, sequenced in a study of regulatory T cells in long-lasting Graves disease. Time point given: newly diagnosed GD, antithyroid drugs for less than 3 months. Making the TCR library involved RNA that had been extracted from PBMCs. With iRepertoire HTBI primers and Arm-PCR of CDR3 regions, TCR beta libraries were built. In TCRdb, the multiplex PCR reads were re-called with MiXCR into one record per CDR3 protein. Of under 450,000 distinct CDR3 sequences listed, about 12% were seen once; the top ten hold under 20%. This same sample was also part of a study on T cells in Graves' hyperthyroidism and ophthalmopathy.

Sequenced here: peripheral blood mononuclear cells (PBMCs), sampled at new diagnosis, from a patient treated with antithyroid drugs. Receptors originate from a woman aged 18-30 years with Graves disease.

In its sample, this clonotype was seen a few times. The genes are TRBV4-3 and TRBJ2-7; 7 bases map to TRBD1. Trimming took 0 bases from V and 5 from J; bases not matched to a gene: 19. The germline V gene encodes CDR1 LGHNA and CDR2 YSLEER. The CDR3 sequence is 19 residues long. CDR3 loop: CASSQERQGTVYGWHEQYF. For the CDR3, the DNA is TGCGCCAGCAGCCAAGAGAGACAGGGAACGGTTTATGGGTGGCACGAGCAGTACTTC.

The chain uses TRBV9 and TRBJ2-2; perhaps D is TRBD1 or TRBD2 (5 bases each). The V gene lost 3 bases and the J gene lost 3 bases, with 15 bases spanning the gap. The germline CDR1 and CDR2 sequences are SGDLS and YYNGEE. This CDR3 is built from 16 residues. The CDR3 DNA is TGTGCCAGCAGCGGCCGGGGCGATCGGTACACCGGGGAGCTGTTTTTT. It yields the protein CASSGRGDRYTGELFF.

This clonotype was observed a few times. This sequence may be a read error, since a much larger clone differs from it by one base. CDR3 in amino acids: CAISGREFTNYGYTF. CDR3 DNA sequence: TGTGCCATCAGTGGACGGGAGTTCACTAACTATGGCTACACCTTC. The V and J genes are TRBV10-3 and TRBJ1-2, with D uncertain. This CDR3 contains 15 residues. Looked up from germline, CDR1 is ENHRY and CDR2 is SYGVKD. Trimming left V 4 bases short and J 0 bases short, with 12 bases between.

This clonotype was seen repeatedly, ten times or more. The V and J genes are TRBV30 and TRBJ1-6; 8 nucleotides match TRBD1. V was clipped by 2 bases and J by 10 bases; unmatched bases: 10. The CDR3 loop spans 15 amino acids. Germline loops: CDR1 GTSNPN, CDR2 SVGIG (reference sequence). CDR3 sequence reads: CAWSRRPGGRSPLHF. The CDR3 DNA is TGTGCCTGGAGTCGGAGGCCAGGGGGCAGGTCACCCCTCCACTTT.

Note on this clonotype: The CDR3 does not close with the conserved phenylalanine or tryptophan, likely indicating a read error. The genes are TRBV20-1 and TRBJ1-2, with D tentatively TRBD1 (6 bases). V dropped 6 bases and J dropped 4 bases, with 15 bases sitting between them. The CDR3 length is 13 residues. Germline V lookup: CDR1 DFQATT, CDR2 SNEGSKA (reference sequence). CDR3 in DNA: TGCAGTGCCCCCCTAAGGGGGACCTATGGCTACACCCTC. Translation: CSAPLRGTYGYTL.

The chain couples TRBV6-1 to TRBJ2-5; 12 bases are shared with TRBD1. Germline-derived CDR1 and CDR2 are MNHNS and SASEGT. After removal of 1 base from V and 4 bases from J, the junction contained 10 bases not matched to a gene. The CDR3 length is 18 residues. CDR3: CASSEDYTGTGGRETQYF. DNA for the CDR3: TGTGCCAGCAGTGAAGACTATACTGGGACAGGGGGCAGAGAGACCCAGTACTTC.

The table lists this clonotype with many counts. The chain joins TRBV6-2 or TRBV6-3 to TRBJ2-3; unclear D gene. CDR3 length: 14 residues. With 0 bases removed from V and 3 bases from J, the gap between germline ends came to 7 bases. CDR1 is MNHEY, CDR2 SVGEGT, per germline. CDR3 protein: CASSYSRATDTQYF. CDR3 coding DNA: TGTGCCAGCAGTTACTCCCGCGCAACAGATACGCAGTATTTT.

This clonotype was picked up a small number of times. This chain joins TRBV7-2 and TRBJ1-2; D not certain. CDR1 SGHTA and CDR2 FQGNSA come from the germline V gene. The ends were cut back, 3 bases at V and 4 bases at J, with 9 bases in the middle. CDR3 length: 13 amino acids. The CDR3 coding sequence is TGTGCCAGCAGCTTCCCCGGGCCCTATGGCTACACCTTC. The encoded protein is CASSFPGPYGYTF.

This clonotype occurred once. In DNA form, the CDR3 reads TGTGCCAGCAGTCGTAGCGGGAGTTACGAGCAGTACTTC. Amino acids: CASSRSGSYEQYF. V is TRBV2 and J is TRBJ2-7; 9 positions agree with TRBD2. The CDR3 totals 13 residues. CDR1 is SNHLY and CDR2 is FYNNEI in the germline V gene. With 5 bases clipped from V and 4 bases from J, the junction kept 3 bases outside the gene matches.

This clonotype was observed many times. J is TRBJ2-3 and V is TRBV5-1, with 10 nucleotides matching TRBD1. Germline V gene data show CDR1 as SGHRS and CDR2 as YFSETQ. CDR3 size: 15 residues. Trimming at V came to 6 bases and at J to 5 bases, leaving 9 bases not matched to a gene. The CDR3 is CASNSRDRGIDTQYF. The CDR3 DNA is TGCGCCAGCAACTCCCGGGACAGGGGCATAGATACGCAGTATTTT.

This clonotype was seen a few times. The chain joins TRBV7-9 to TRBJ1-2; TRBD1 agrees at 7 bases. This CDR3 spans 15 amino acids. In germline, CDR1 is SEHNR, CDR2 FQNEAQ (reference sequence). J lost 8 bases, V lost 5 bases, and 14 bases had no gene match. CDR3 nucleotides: TGTGCCAGCAGCCTCACCGGGACAGACCCCTACGGCTACACCTTC. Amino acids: CASSLTGTDPYGYTF.

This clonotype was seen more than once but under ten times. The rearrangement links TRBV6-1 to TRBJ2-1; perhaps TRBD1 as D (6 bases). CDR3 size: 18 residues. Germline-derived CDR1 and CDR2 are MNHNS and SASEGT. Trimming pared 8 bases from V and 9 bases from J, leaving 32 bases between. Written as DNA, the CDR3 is TGTGCCAGCGCTTGGCCCTCACAGGGATCCCGCGAAGGGGGTGAGCAGTTCTTC. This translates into CASAWPSQGSREGGEQFF.

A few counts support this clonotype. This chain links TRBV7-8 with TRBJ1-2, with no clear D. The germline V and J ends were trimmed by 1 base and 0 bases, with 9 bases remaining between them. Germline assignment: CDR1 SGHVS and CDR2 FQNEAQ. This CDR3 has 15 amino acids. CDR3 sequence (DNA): TGTGCCAGCAGCTTAGGACCGACGACTAACTATGGCTACACCTTC. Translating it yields CASSLGPTTNYGYTF.

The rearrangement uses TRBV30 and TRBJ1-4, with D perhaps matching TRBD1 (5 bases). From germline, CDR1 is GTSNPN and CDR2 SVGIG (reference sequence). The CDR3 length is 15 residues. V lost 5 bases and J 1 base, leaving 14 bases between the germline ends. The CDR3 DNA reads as TGTGCCTGGCGCCCTCCGGGGGTAACTAATGAAAAACTGTTTTTT. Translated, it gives CAWRPPGVTNEKLFF. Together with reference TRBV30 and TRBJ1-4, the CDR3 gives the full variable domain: SQTIHQWPATLVQPVGSPLSLECTVEGTSNPNLYWYRQAAGRGLQLLFYSVGIGQISSEVPQNLSASRPQDRQFILSSKKLLLSDSGFYLCAWRPPGVTNEKLFFGSGTQLSVL.

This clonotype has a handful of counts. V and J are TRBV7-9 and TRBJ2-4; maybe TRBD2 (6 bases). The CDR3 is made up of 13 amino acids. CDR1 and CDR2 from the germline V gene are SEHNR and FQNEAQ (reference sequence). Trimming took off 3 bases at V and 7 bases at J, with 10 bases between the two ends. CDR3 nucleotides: TGTGCCAGCAGCTTGGGGGGTATGAACATTCAGTACTTC. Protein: CASSLGGMNIQYF. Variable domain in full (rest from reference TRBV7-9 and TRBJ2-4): DTGVSQNPRHKITKRGQNVTFRCDPISEHNRLYWYRQTLGQGPEFLTYFQNEAQLEKSRLLSDRFSAERPKGSFSTLEIQRTEQGDSAMYLCASSLGGMNIQYFGAGTRLSVL.

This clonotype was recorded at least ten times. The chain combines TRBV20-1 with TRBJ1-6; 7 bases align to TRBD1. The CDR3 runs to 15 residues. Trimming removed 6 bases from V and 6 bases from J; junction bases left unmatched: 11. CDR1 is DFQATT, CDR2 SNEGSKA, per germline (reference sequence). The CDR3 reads CSARRGPPGNSPLHF. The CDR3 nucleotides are TGCAGTGCCAGGAGGGGGCCGCCTGGTAATTCACCCCTCCACTTT.

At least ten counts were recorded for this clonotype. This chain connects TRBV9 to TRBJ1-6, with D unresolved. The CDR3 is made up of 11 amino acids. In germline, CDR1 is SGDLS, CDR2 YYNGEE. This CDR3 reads CGSGLLAPLHF. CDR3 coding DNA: TGTGGTTCCGGGCTACTGGCACCCCTCCACTTT.

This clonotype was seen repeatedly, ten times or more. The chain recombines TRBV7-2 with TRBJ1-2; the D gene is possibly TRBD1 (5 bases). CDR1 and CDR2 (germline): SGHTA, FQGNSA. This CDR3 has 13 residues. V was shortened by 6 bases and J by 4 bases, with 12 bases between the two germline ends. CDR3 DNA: TGTGCCAGCAGTTTGGGGGGAGGCTATGGCTACACCTTC. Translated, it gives CASSLGGGYGYTF.

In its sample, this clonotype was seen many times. Here the CDR3 DNA reads TGTGCCAGCAGTTACGGGATAGCGGGCGGAGAGACCCAGTACTTC. This gives the protein CASSYGIAGGETQYF. The chain employs TRBV6-5 and TRBJ2-5; 7 bases align to TRBD2. Per the germline V gene, CDR1 is MNHEY and CDR2 is SVGAGI. The junction had 7 bases not matched to a gene; V was cut back by 2 bases and J by 4 bases. CDR3 length: 15 residues.

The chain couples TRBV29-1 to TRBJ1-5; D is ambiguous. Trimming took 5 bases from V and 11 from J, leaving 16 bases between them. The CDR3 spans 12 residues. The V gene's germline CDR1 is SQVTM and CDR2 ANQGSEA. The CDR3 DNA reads TGCAGCGTTCTTTCCCTCCTAGGCGCCCAGCATTTT. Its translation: CSVLSLLGAQHF.

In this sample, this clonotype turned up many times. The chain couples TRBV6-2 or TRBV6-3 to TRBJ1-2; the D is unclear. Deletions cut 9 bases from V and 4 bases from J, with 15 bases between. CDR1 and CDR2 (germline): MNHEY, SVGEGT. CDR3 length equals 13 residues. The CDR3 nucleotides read TGTGCCAGTTCGACAACCGAGAGCTATGGCTACACCTTC. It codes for CASSTTESYGYTF.

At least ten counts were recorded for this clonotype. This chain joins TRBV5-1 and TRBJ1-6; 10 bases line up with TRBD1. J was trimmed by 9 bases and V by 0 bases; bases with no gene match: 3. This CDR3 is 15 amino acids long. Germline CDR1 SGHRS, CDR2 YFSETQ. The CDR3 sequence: CASSLDGDRGSPLHF. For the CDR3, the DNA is TGCGCCAGCAGCTTGGATGGGGACAGGGGTTCACCCCTCCACTTT.

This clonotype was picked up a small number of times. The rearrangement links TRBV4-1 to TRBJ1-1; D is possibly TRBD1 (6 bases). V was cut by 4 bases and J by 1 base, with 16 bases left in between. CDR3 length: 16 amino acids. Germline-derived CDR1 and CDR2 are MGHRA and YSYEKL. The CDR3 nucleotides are TGCGCCAGCAGCCTGGGACCGGGACACCCGAACACTGAAGCTTTCTTT. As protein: CASSLGPGHPNTEAFF.

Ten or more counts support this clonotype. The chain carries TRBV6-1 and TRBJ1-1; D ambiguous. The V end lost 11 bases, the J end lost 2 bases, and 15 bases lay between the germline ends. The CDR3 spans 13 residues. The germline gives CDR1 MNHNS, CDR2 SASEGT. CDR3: CAARYSLNTEAFF. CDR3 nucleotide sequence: TGTGCCGCCCGCTACTCTCTAAACACTGAAGCTTTCTTT.

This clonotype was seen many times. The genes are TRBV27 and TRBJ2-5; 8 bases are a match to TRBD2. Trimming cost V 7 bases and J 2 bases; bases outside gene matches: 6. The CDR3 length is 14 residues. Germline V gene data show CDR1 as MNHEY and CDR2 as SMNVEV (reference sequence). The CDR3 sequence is CASTPGGGQETQYF. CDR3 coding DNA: TGTGCCAGCACGCCGGGCGGGGGGCAAGAGACCCAGTACTTC.

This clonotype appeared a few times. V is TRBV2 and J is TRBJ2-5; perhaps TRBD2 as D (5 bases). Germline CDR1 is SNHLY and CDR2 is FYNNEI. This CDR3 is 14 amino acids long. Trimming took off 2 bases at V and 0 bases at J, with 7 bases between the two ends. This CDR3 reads CASSEPDYQETQYF. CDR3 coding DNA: TGTGCCAGCAGTGAACCGGACTACCAAGAGACCCAGTACTTC.

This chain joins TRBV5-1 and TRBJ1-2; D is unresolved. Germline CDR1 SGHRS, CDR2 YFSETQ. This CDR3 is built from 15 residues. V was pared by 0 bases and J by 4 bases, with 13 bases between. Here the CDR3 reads CASSLVAANPYGYTF. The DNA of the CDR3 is TGCGCCAGCAGCTTGGTCGCAGCGAACCCCTATGGCTACACCTTC. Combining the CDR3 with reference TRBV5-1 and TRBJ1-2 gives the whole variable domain KAGVTQTPRYLIKTRGQQVTLSCSPISGHRSVSWYQQTPGQGLQFLFEYFSETQRNKGNFPGRFSGRQFSNSRSEMNVSTLELGDSALYLCASSLVAANPYGYTFGSGTRLTVV.

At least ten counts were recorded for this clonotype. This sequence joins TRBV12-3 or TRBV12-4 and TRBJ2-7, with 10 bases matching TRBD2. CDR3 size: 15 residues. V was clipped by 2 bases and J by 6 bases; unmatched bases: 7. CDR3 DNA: TGTGCCAGCAGTTTATGGAGCGGGAGGGCCTCCGAGCAGTACTTC. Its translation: CASSLWSGRASEQYF.

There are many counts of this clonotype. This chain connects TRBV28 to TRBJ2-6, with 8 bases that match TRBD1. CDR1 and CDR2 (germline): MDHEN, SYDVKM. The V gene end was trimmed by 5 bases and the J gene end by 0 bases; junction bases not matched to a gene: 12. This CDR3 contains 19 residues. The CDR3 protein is CASSGMAGTGSSGANVLTF. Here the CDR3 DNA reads TGTGCCAGCAGTGGGATGGCTGGGACAGGATCCTCTGGGGCCAACGTCCTGACTTTC.

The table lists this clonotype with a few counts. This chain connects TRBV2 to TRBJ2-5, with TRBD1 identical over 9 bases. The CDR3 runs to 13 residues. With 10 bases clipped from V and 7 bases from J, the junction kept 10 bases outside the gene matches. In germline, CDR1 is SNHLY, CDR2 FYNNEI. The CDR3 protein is CATFGTGRGTQYF. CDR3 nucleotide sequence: TGTGCCACCTTCGGGACAGGGCGAGGGACCCAGTACTTC.

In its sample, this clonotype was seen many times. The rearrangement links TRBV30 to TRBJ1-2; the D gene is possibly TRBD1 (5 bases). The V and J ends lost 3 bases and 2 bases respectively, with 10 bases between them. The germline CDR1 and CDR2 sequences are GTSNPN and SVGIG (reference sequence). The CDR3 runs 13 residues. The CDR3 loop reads CAWSRVYNYGYTF. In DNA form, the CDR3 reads TGTGCCTGGAGCAGGGTCTACAACTATGGCTACACCTTC.

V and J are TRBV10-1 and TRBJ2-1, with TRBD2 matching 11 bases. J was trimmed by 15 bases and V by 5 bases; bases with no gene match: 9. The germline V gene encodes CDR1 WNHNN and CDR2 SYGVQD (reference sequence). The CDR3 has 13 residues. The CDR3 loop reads CASSPGLAAPGFF. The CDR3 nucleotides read TGCGCCAGCAGTCCGGGACTAGCGGCCCCCGGGTTCTTC.